This paragraph reports one TCR beta chain. The record originates from a study of control samples from healthy donors and cancer patients. The method was immunoSEQ multiplex PCR; TCRdb's version includes in-frame clones alone and lacks a portion of them. The table has about 82,000 clones, around 94% seen once. Looked up from germline, CDR1 is SEHNR and CDR2 is FQNEAQ (reference sequence). V lost 1 base and J lost 4; bases outside the gene matches: 2. The CDR3 extends over 15 amino acids. The TCR was taken from a woman aged 18-35 years in good health. The rearrangement uses TRBV7-9 and TRBJ1-2; the match to TRBD1 covers 11 bases. The sample was blood. CDR3: CASSLGGQGAYGYTF. The CDR3 bases are TGTGCCAGCAGCTTAGGCGGACAGGGGGCCTATGGCTACACCTTC. The full variable domain, in which reference TRBV7-9 and TRBJ1-2 provide the parts outside the CDR3, is DTGVSQNPRHKITKRGQNVTFRCDPISEHNRLYWYRQTLGQGPEFLTYFQNEAQLEKSRLLSDRFSAERPKGSFSTLEIQRTEQGDSAMYLCASSLGGQGAYGYTFGSGTRLTVV.